Detailed here is one TCR beta chain. Its antigen remains unidentified. Germline V lookup: CDR1 SEHNR, CDR2 FQNEAQ (reference sequence). Deletions cut 11 bases from V and 8 bases from J, with 15 bases between. The CDR3 totals 12 residues. The data derive from a study of CD4+ T cells in melanoma. Overall study results and limits: Reportedly, melanoma neoantigen-specific CD4+ T cells showed varied differentiation states. A reported correlation linked neoantigen-specific CD4+ T cells to CD8+, macrophage and B cell function.

Using immunoSEQ multiplex PCR, the repertoire was profiled, and TCRdb retains in-frame clones only, with some absent. The sample records 110,000 to 150,000 clones, 80% to 95% being singletons. The source is a human donor with melanoma. The V gene is TRBV7-9, the J gene TRBJ1-4; D not resolved. The CDR3, as DNA: TGTGCCTTTCAGAGTGTTGAAGAAAAACTGTTTTTT. Its protein product is CAFQSVEEKLFF.